This T cell receptor (beta chain) came from a study of blood T cell repertoires in COVID-19. About the research overall: Sources were T cells, B-cell-depleted T cells, or PBMCs; the material itself was cDNA or gDNA.

Study processing details: Reference gene primer amplification in the assay estimated nucleated cell counts. Profiled with immunoSEQ multiplex PCR; TCRdb holds only in-frame clones, not every one. Clone size and the V and J calls come from that table; the DNA yielded D and trimming. Of about 100,000 clones listed, around 81% are singletons. The sequence came from a man aged 45 to 65 with active or convalescent COVID-19. Sequenced material: peripheral blood.

The DNA for the CDR3 is TGTGCCACCAGTGATCCGGCCGGGGATAGCAATCAGCCCCAGCATTTT. Its translation is CATSDPAGDSNQPQHF. The chain carries TRBV24-1 and TRBJ1-5; the D is unclear. This CDR3 spans 16 amino acids. CDR1 is KGHDR, CDR2 SFDVKD, per germline. The ends were cut back, 3 bases at V and 0 bases at J, with 11 bases in the middle.